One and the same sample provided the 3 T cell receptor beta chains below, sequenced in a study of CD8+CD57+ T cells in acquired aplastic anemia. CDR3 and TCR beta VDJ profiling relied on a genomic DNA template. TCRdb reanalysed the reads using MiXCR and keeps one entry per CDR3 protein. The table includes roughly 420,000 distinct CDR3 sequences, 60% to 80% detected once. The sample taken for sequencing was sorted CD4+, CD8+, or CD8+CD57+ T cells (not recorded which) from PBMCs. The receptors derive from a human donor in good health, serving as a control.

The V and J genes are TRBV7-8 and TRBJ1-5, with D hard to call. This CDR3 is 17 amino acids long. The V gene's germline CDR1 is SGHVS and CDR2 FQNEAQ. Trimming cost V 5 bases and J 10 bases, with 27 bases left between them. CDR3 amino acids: CASSTEGGGDYTFPQHF. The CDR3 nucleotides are TGTGCCAGCAGCACAGAGGGCGGAGGAGACTACACCTTCCCCCAGCATTTT. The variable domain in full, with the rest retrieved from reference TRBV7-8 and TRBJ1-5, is GAGVSQSPRYKVAKRGQDVALRCDPISGHVSLFWYQQALGQGPEFLTYFQNEAQLDKSGLPSDRFFAERPEGSVSTLKIQRTQQEDSAVYLCASSTEGGGDYTFPQHFGDGTRLSIL.

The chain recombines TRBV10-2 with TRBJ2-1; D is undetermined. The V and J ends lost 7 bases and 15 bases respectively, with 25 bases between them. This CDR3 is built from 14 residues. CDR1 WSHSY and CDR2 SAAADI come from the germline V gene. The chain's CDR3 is CASIVEVGKTEAFF. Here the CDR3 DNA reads TGCGCCAGCATTGTCGAAGTTGGGAAGACTGAAGCGTTCTTC.

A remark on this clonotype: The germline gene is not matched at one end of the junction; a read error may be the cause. The CDR3 protein is CASSPGVRADYAQYF. The CDR3, as DNA: TGTGCCAGCAGCCCAGGCGTAAGGGCAGACTACGCGCAGTACTTC. The J gene is TRBJ2-7, the V gene TRBV7-4; D perhaps matches TRBD2 (5 bases). The CDR3 consists of 15 residues. From germline, CDR1 is SGHVT and CDR2 SQSDAQ.